Listed below are T cell receptor beta chains from one sample, sequenced in a study of blood T cell repertoires in COVID-19. TCRdb's table, derived via immunoSEQ multiplex PCR, lists solely in-frame clones and lacks some. Among 250,000 to 300,000 clones listed, approximately 91% were seen once. The sample was peripheral blood. The receptors shown here come from a woman in her 30s with COVID-19, enrolled during active disease. CDR3s include the opening cysteine and the closing phenylalanine or tryptophan. D genes are given only for firm matches. Clone size is shown for a subset of rows, as once, few, many or a class of expanded clone.

cdr3_nt: TGTGCCAGCAGGCCCGTGGCAGGGGCGGATGGCTACACCTTC; cdr3_aa: CASRPVAGADGYTF; cdr3_length: 14; v_call: TRBV6-4; d_call: .; j_call: TRBJ1-2; clone_size: .
cdr3_nt: TGTGCCAGCAGTTACTCGGGACAGACTCTTACCTACGAGCAGTACTTC; cdr3_aa: CASSYSGQTLTYEQYF; cdr3_length: 16; v_call: TRBV6-2/TRBV6-3; d_call: TRBD1; j_call: TRBJ2-7; clone_size: .
cdr3_nt: TGTGCCAGCAGTCGAGGGGCTGGCACTGAAGCTTTCTTT; cdr3_aa: CASSRGAGTEAFF; cdr3_length: 13; v_call: TRBV6-6; d_call: .; j_call: TRBJ1-1; clone_size: .
cdr3_nt: TGTGCCAGCTCAAAAGGGACAGGGGCGCAGAGTGAAAAACTGTTTTTT; cdr3_aa: CASSKGTGAQSEKLFF; cdr3_length: 16; v_call: TRBV18; d_call: TRBD1; j_call: TRBJ1-4; clone_size: once
cdr3_nt: TGTGCCAGCAGTTACGGAGACTCTGGGTACACTGAAGCTTTCTTT; cdr3_aa: CASSYGDSGYTEAFF; cdr3_length: 15; v_call: TRBV6-5; d_call: .; j_call: TRBJ1-1; clone_size: .
cdr3_nt: TGCGCCAGCAGCTTGGCCGGGCTAGCGGGAGCTGGCGGGGAGCTGTTTTTT; cdr3_aa: CASSLAGLAGAGGELFF; cdr3_length: 17; v_call: TRBV5-1; d_call: TRBD2; j_call: TRBJ2-2; clone_size: .
cdr3_nt: TGTGCCAGCAGCTCCCCAGGGTTTTACTATGGCTACACCTTC; cdr3_aa: CASSSPGFYYGYTF; cdr3_length: 14; v_call: TRBV7-2; d_call: .; j_call: TRBJ1-2; clone_size: .
cdr3_nt: TGTGCCAGCAGCCAAGGGTTGTTAGCGGGAGCAGATGGAGAGACCCAGTACTTC; cdr3_aa: CASSQGLLAGADGETQYF; cdr3_length: 18; v_call: TRBV3-1/TRBV3-2; d_call: TRBD2; j_call: TRBJ2-5; clone_size: .
cdr3_nt: TGCAGTGCTATTGAGGGAGGGAGGAATAATTCACCCCTCCACTTT; cdr3_aa: CSAIEGGRNNSPLHF; cdr3_length: 15; v_call: TRBV20-1; d_call: .; j_call: TRBJ1-6; clone_size: once
cdr3_nt: TGTGCCAGCAGCTTAGCGGAGGGACCTTCCTCTGGAAACACCATATATTTT; cdr3_aa: CASSLAEGPSSGNTIYF; cdr3_length: 17; v_call: TRBV7-8; d_call: .; j_call: TRBJ1-3; clone_size: .
cdr3_nt: TGTGCCAGCAGTTTTGGGACAGGTGGATACGAGCAGTACTTC; cdr3_aa: CASSFGTGGYEQYF; cdr3_length: 14; v_call: TRBV28; d_call: TRBD1; j_call: TRBJ2-7; clone_size: .
cdr3_nt: TGTGCCAGCTCCCCTGGCCCGGGCTATGGCTACACCTTC; cdr3_aa: CASSPGPGYGYTF; cdr3_length: 13; v_call: TRBV27; d_call: .; j_call: TRBJ1-2; clone_size: .
cdr3_nt: TGTGCCACGGGGGACGGGGGCAATCAGCCCCAGCATTTT; cdr3_aa: CATGDGGNQPQHF; cdr3_length: 13; v_call: TRBV19; d_call: .; j_call: TRBJ1-5; clone_size: .
cdr3_nt: TGTGCCAGCAGTTTATTGGGGGGAGGTGAAAAACTGTTTTTT; cdr3_aa: CASSLLGGGEKLFF; cdr3_length: 14; v_call: TRBV6-5; d_call: .; j_call: TRBJ1-4; clone_size: .
cdr3_nt: TGTGCCAGCAGCGCCTGGACTAGCGGGATGAACACCGGGGAGCTGTTTTTT; cdr3_aa: CASSAWTSGMNTGELFF; cdr3_length: 17; v_call: TRBV9; d_call: TRBD2; j_call: TRBJ2-2; clone_size: .
cdr3_nt: TGTGCCAGCAGCTCAATCCCCGGCGGGGAGCTGTTTTTT; cdr3_aa: CASSSIPGGELFF; cdr3_length: 13; v_call: TRBV7-2; d_call: .; j_call: TRBJ2-2; clone_size: .
cdr3_nt: TGTGCCAGCAGCTTGAGGGTTAGCGGGGTAACCCAAGAGACCCAGTACTTC; cdr3_aa: CASSLRVSGVTQETQYF; cdr3_length: 17; v_call: TRBV5-6; d_call: TRBD2; j_call: TRBJ2-5; clone_size: .
cdr3_nt: TGTGCCTGGGGTGGGGCTGGAGACGCCGACTCGTGGGGCGAGCAGTACTTC; cdr3_aa: CAWGGAGDADSWGEQYF; cdr3_length: 17; v_call: TRBV30; d_call: .; j_call: TRBJ2-7; clone_size: .
cdr3_nt: TGTGCCAGCAGCTTCGGGCGGGCAATTAGCACAGATACGCAGTATTTT; cdr3_aa: CASSFGRAISTDTQYF; cdr3_length: 16; v_call: TRBV28; d_call: .; j_call: TRBJ2-3; clone_size: .
cdr3_nt: TGTGCCAGCAGCTTGACCTCGACAGGGTACTATGGCTACACCTTC; cdr3_aa: CASSLTSTGYYGYTF; cdr3_length: 15; v_call: TRBV5-6; d_call: TRBD1; j_call: TRBJ1-2; clone_size: .
cdr3_nt: TGTGCCAGTCAGTTTGGCAAAAATGAGCAGTTCTTC; cdr3_aa: CASQFGKNEQFF; cdr3_length: 12; v_call: TRBV2; d_call: .; j_call: TRBJ2-1; clone_size: few
cdr3_nt: TGTGCCAGCAGTGAAGCTCTCAGGACAGGGCGTAATGGCTACACCTTC; cdr3_aa: CASSEALRTGRNGYTF; cdr3_length: 16; v_call: TRBV2; d_call: TRBD1; j_call: TRBJ1-2; clone_size: .
cdr3_nt: TGCGCCAGCAAGCCGGGGGGGCAGGCCTATGGCTACACCTTC; cdr3_aa: CASKPGGQAYGYTF; cdr3_length: 14; v_call: TRBV5-1; d_call: .; j_call: TRBJ1-2; clone_size: .
cdr3_nt: TGTGCCTGGAGTGTACCCCTAACAGGGGCCCAAGAGACCCAGTACTTC; cdr3_aa: CAWSVPLTGAQETQYF; cdr3_length: 16; v_call: TRBV30; d_call: TRBD1; j_call: TRBJ2-5; clone_size: .
cdr3_nt: TGTGCCAGTAGTATTGGGACCGATCCGGGAGGGACTGAAGCTTTCTTT; cdr3_aa: CASSIGTDPGGTEAFF; cdr3_length: 16; v_call: TRBV19; d_call: .; j_call: TRBJ1-1; clone_size: .
cdr3_nt: TGTGCCAGCAGTTACGATCGGTGGAGGGGGCCCCAGCATTTT; cdr3_aa: CASSYDRWRGPQHF; cdr3_length: 14; v_call: TRBV6-5; d_call: .; j_call: TRBJ1-5; clone_size: .